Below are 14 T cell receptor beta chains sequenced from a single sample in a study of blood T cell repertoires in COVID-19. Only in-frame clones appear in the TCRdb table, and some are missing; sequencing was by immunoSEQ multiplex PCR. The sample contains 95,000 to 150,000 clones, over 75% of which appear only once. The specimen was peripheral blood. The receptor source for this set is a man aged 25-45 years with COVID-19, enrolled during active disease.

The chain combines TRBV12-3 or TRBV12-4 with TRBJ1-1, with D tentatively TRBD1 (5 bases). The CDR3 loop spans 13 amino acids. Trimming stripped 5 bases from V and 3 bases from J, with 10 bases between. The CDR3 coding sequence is TGTGCCAGCAGTATACAGGTGCACACTGAAGCTTTCTTT. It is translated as CASSIQVHTEAFF.

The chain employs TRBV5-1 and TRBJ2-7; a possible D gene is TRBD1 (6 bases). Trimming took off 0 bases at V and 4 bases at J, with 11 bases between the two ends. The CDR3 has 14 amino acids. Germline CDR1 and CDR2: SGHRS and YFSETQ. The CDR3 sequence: CASSLDRVLYEQYF. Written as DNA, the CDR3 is TGCGCCAGCAGCTTGGACAGGGTCTTGTACGAGCAGTACTTC.

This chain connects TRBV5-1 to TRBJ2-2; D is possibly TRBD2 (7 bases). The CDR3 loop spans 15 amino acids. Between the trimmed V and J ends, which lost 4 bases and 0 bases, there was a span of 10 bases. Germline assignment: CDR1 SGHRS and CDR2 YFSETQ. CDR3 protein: CASSGGAANTGELFF. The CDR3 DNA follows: TGCGCCAGCAGCGGGGGGGCAGCGAACACCGGGGAGCTGTTTTTT.

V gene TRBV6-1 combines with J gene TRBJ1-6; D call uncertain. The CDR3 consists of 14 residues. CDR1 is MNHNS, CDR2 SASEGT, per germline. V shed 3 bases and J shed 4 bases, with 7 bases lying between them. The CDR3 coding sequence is TGTGCCAGCAGTGATCTGTCTTATAATTCACCCCTCCACTTT. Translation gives CASSDLSYNSPLHF.

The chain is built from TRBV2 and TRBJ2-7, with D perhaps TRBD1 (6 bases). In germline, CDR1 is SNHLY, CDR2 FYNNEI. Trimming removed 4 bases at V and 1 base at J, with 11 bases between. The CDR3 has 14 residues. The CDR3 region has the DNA TGTGCCAGCAGTGGGGGGCAGGGGTCCTACGAGCAGTACTTC. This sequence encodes CASSGGQGSYEQYF.

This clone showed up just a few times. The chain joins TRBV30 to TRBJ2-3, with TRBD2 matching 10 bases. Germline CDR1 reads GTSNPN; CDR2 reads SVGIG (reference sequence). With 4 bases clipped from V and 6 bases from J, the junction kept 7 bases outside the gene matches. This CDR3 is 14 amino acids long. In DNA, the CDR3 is TGTGCCTGGACAGGACTAGCGGCCCCCGATACGCAGTATTTT. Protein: CAWTGLAAPDTQYF.

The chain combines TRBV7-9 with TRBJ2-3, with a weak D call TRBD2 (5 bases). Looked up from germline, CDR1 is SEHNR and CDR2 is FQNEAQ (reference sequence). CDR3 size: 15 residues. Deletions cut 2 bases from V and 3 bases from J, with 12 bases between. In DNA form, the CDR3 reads TGTGCCAGCAGCTTACGCGCTAGCTTGACAGATACGCAGTATTTT. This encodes CASSLRASLTDTQYF.

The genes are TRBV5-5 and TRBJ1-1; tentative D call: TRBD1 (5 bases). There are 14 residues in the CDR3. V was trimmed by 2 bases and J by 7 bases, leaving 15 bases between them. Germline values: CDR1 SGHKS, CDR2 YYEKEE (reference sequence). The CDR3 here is CASSFRGFGVEAFF. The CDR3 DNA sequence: TGTGCCAGCAGCTTTAGGGGATTCGGTGTTGAAGCTTTCTTT.

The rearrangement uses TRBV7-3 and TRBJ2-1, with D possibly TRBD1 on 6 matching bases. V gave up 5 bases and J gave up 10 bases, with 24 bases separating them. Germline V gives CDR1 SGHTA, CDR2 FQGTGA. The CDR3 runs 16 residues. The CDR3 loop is CASSRYARQGNEEQFF. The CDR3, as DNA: TGTGCCAGCAGCCGTTACGCGCGGCAGGGGAATGAAGAGCAGTTCTTC.

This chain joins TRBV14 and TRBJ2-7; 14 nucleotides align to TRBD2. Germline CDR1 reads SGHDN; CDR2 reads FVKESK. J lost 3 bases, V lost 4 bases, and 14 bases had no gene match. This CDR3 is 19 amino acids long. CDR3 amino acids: CASSREEGLAGVIHYEQYF. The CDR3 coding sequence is TGTGCCAGCAGCCGAGAAGAGGGACTAGCGGGAGTAATACACTACGAGCAGTACTTC.

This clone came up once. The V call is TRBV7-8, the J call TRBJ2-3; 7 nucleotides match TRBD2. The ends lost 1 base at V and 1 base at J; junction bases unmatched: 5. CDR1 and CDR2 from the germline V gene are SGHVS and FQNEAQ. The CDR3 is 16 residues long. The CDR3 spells CASSLGGGGRTDTQYF. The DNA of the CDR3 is TGTGCCAGCAGCTTAGGCGGCGGGGGTCGCACAGATACGCAGTATTTT.

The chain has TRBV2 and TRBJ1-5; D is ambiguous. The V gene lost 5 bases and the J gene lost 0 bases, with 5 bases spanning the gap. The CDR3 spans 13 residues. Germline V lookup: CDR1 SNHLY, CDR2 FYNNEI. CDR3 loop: CASSRDSNQPQHF. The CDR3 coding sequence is TGTGCCAGCAGTAGAGATAGCAATCAGCCCCAGCATTTT.

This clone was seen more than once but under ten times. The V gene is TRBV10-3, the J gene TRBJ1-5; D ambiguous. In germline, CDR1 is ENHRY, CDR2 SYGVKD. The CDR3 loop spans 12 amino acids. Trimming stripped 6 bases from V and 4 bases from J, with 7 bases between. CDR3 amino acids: CAISSTNQPQHF. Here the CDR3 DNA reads TGTGCCATCAGCTCGACAAATCAGCCCCAGCATTTT.

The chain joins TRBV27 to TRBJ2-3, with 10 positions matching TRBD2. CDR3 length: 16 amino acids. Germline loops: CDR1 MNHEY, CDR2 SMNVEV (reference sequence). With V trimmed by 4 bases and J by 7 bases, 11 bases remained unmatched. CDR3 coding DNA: TGTGCCAGCAGTTCCCAGACTAGCGGGCCGCGGAATACGCAGTATTTT. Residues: CASSSQTSGPRNTQYF.